The 13 T cell receptor beta chains in this list originate from one sample, sequenced in a study of OX40 agonist ivuxolimab in advanced cancers. Produced via immunoSEQ multiplex PCR; TCRdb's table is partial and in-frame only. The sample holds some 68,000 clones; about nine tenths are singletons and the top ten take about 4.1%. Material: CD4+ or CD8+ T cells sorted from blood, obtained in a trial of the OX40 agonist ivuxolimab. Every receptor here comes from an adult with an advanced solid tumor such as melanoma, head and neck, liver or kidney cancer.

The gene calls are TRBV7-9 and TRBJ1-6; perhaps TRBD1 as D (6 bases). Trimming shortened V by 6 bases and J by 9 bases, and 12 bases separated the two germline ends. The V gene's germline CDR1 is SEHNR and CDR2 FQNEAQ (reference sequence). This CDR3 comprises 13 residues. The CDR3 is CASSQKGVSPLHF. The DNA for the CDR3 is TGTGCCAGCAGTCAAAAGGGGGTTTCACCCCTCCACTTT.

The chain recombines TRBV5-6 with TRBJ1-2; no clear D. Trimming stripped 0 bases from V and 8 bases from J, with 8 bases between. CDR1 SGHDT and CDR2 YYEEEE come from the germline V gene. The CDR3 sequence is 12 residues long. The CDR3 DNA sequence: TGTGCCAGCAGCTTGGCTAATGAAGGCTACACCTTC. Protein sequence: CASSLANEGYTF. Full variable domain (remainder filled in from reference TRBV5-6 and TRBJ1-2): DAGVTQSPTHLIKTRGQQVTLRCSPKSGHDTVSWYQQALGQGPQFIFQYYEEEERQRGNFPDRFSGHQFPNYSSELNVNALLLGDSALYLCASSLANEGYTFGSGTRLTVV.

J is TRBJ2-3 and V is TRBV18; 10 nucleotides align to TRBD2. The junction had 9 bases not matched to a gene; V was cut back by 3 bases and J by 3 bases. The CDR3 length is 17 residues. The germline V gene has CDR1 KGHSH and CDR2 LQKENI. CDR3 sequence reads: CASSPLWTSGKTDTQYF. The CDR3 nucleotides read TGTGCCAGCTCACCCCTCTGGACTAGCGGCAAAACAGATACGCAGTATTTT.

V usage is TRBV7-3 and J usage is TRBJ2-3, with 8 nucleotides matching TRBD2. The J segment lost 5 bases and the V segment lost 6 bases, leaving 7 bases of the junction unmatched. Germline CDR1 and CDR2: SGHTA and FQGTGA. The length of the CDR3 is 14 residues. CDR3 protein: CASSKREYRDTQYF. The CDR3 DNA reads as TGTGCCAGCAGTAAGCGGGAGTACAGAGATACGCAGTATTTT.

V gene TRBV12-2 combines with J gene TRBJ1-3. TRBV12-2 has pseudogene status. This CDR3 is built from 16 residues. The CDR3 region is CASRLADPTPGNTIYF. CDR3 DNA sequence: TGTGCAAGTCGCTTAGCCGACCCTACCCCTGGAAACACCATATATTTT.

This clone has only a few counts. The gene calls are TRBV10-3 and TRBJ2-3; D is unresolved. Germline CDR1 is ENHRY and CDR2 is SYGVKD. V lost 2 bases and J lost 5, with 14 bases in between. This CDR3 has 15 amino acids. The CDR3 is CAISEGVLQRDTQYF. CDR3 nucleotides: TGTGCCATCAGTGAGGGGGTACTGCAAAGAGATACGCAGTATTTT.

The J gene is TRBJ2-3, the V gene TRBV14; 8 bases are a match to TRBD1. Germline loops: CDR1 SGHDN, CDR2 FVKESK. This CDR3 comprises 16 residues. V trimming: 4 bases; J trimming: 1 base; junction bases outside the gene matches: 7. Written as DNA, the CDR3 is TGTGCCAGCAGCCTAAATTCAGGGGGCCGCACAGATACGCAGTATTTT. It translates to CASSLNSGGRTDTQYF.

This chain links TRBV28 with TRBJ1-1; D is unclear. The CDR3 has 11 residues. V was pared by 7 bases and J by 5 bases, with 8 bases between. In germline, CDR1 is MDHEN, CDR2 SYDVKM. The CDR3 sequence: CASNRLTEAFF. DNA for the CDR3: TGTGCCAGCAATCGACTGACTGAAGCTTTCTTT.

This clone was detected only a few times. The chain combines TRBV7-6 with TRBJ1-6, with 9 positions matching TRBD1. Germline V gene data show CDR1 as SGHVS and CDR2 as FNYEAQ. The CDR3 extends over 15 amino acids. V trimming: 5 bases; J trimming: 6 bases; junction bases outside the gene matches: 5. CDR3 protein: CASSGRQGVNSPLHF. As DNA, the CDR3 is TGTGCCAGCAGCGGACGACAGGGGGTTAATTCACCCCTCCACTTT.

J is TRBJ1-4 and V is TRBV5-1, with D possibly TRBD1 on 5 matching bases. The germline CDR1 and CDR2 sequences are SGHRS and YFSETQ. This CDR3 comprises 18 residues. Trimming cost V 4 bases and J 5 bases, with 24 bases left between them. The CDR3 DNA reads TGCGCCAGCAGCCCGACGGCGGGGGACTGGGTCGTCAATGAAAAACTGTTTTTT. Its protein product is CASSPTAGDWVVNEKLFF.

The table lists this clone with a count of one. This chain joins TRBV19 and TRBJ2-7, with 8 bases matching TRBD2. This CDR3 comprises 14 residues. Per germline, CDR1 LNHDA and CDR2 SQIVND (reference sequence). V lost 5 bases to trimming and J lost 4 bases; unmatched junction nucleotides: 7. DNA for the CDR3: TGTGCCAGTAGTCCGTCGCTAGCGGGTTACGAGCAGTACTTC. Translation: CASSPSLAGYEQYF. The full variable domain, completed using reference TRBV19 and TRBJ2-7, is DGGITQSPKYLFRKEGQNVTLSCEQNLNHDAMYWYRQDPGQGLRLIYYSQIVNDFQKGDIAEGYSVSREKKESFPLTVTSAQKNPTAFYLCASSPSLAGYEQYFGPGTRLTVT.

The V and J genes are TRBV28 and TRBJ1-1, with D hard to call. Between the trimmed V and J ends, which lost 5 bases and 10 bases, there was a span of 8 bases. CDR3 length: 10 amino acids. Germline V gene data show CDR1 as MDHEN and CDR2 as SYDVKM. CDR3 sequence reads: CASSQSRAFF. As DNA, the CDR3 is TGTGCCAGCAGTCAATCCCGAGCTTTCTTT. The variable domain in full, with the rest retrieved from reference TRBV28 and TRBJ1-1, is DVKVTQSSRYLVKRTGEKVFLECVQDMDHENMFWYRQDPGLGLRLIYFSYDVKMKEKGDIPEGYSVSREKKERFSLILESASTNQTSMYLCASSQSRAFFGQGTRLTVV.

This clone came up once. Because the CDR3's place on the DNA is in doubt, the DNA is left out and the CDR3 is given as listed by TCRdb. The V gene is TRBV28, the J gene TRBJ1-2. Per the germline V gene, CDR1 is MDHEN and CDR2 is SYDVKM. From its first to its last residue, the CDR3 has 21 amino acids. The CDR3 sequence is CASNLPGGNTNYGYTFGSYTF.